This TCR beta chain was sequenced in a study of beta chain features in type 1 diabetes listed by TCRdb under 2018. Turning to the overall study: Mean age, gender distribution, total cell number and subset yield were not different between patients and healthy donors. A total of about 100,000,000 sorted cells were examined across all samples, and RNA yield correlated strongly with the number of cells per subset. The study compared TCRB repertoires of sorted circulating CD4+ T cell subsets between recently diagnosed type 1 diabetes patients and matched healthy donors. Regulatory and stem cell-like memory subsets were obtained from only 8 patients and about 8 healthy donors, while naive and central memory subsets were obtained from all 30 or so donors. Findings and caveats that apply to the study as a whole: The naive, central memory and regulatory TCRB repertoires appeared to resemble one another more closely among patients than among healthy donors. Because the HLA sub-analyses included only small numbers of individuals, any influence of HLA type on TCRB rearrangement was left unresolved. In all four CD4+ subsets, TCRB CDR3 length was moderately but significantly shorter in type 1 diabetes patients. At VDJ recombination sites, patients with type 1 diabetes made fewer insertions and deleted more nucleotides, a pattern implying thymic rearrangement abnormalities. Because cDNA was sequenced instead of genomic DNA, highly expressing activated cells could be over-represented, though the groups showed no difference in activation or CD3 levels. Shorter templates might be favored by PCR, yet because patient and control samples were amplified and corrected together, any such skew would affect both groups equally.

Each donor gave one peripheral blood draw, averaging around 0.11 L, which was collected into heparinised tubes. A BD FACSAria II and a panel including CD45RO, CCR7, CD25, CD127, CD95 and CD27 were used to sort naive, central memory, regulatory and stem cell-like memory CD4+ T cells. Purity was above 95% for every sorted population. PBMCs were isolated right away by Lymphoprep density gradient centrifugation and were stained directly, without culture. So that batch effects would be minimized, each experiment stained and sorted samples in pairs, pairing one healthy donor with one patient. All of the isolated RNA was reverse transcribed with the High Capacity cDNA Reverse Transcription Kit, so expressed TCRB transcripts were sequenced. Naive, central memory and regulatory T cell samples underwent deep immunoSEQ sequencing, averaging approximately 3.5 million total reads per sample. After sorted cells were lysed in RLT buffer, RNA was extracted with DNase-treated RNeasy Micro or Mini kits, with the choice depending on cell number. To prevent cross-contamination, each cell subset was processed individually, whereas patient and healthy donor samples were processed jointly. The immunoSEQ multiplex PCR was used to amplify TCRB sequences from cDNA, yielding 87-bp fragments that span the CDR3 region. Sequencing of the amplicons was performed on the Illumina HiSeq platform. The paper's data handling went like this. Synthetic template baselines were used to correct PCR bias computationally, reads within Hamming distance 2 were collapsed, and singletons that could not be merged were discarded. Reads were aligned against IMGT to assign V, D and J genes, CDR3 length and insertions or deletions at six rearrangement sites. Clonotype counts were normalized to sorted cell number within each subset before computing true diversity and Gini coefficients with the tcR R package. Repertoire sharing was quantified using the overlap coefficient calculated on TCRB nucleotide sequences. TCRdb stores this immuneACCESS table with in-frame sequences only. Part of the clones is absent; in the studies checked, under half of the shortfall reflects unresolved V genes, and no reason is known for the rest. That table furnishes V, J and clone size, whereas the DNA furnished D and trimming. The sample table holds around 130,000 clones, of which approximately 9% were seen once. The top ten clonotypes cover roughly 0.75% of the sample.

Trimming removed 6 bases from V and 1 base from J, leaving 9 bases between the germline ends. There are 13 amino acids in the CDR3, from cysteine to phenylalanine inclusive. Of all the DNA, just the CDR3 is kept, 39 bases in frame from base 1. The germline V gene (reference sequence) supplies CDR1 LNHDA and CDR2 SQIVND. This clone has more than one count but fewer than ten. This receptor's antigen is unknown. Base-call qualities are not available, and no considerably larger clone is one nucleotide away. The chain uses TRBV19 and TRBJ2-5; the D gene is unclear. The sequenced material came from central memory CD4+ T cells from blood. The clonotype originates from a man aged 25 to 45 with type 1 diabetes. The CDR3 sequence is CASSQPGQETQYF. The bases are TGTGCCAGTAGCCAGCCGGGCCAAGAGACCCAGTACTTC. The entire variable domain, with the stretches around the CDR3 drawn from the reference TRBV19 and TRBJ2-5 proteins, is DGGITQSPKYLFRKEGQNVTLSCEQNLNHDAMYWYRQDPGQGLRLIYYSQIVNDFQKGDIAEGYSVSREKKESFPLTVTSAQKNPTAFYLCASSQPGQETQYFGPGTRLLVL.